The 26 T cell receptor beta chains below all came from one sample that was sequenced in a study of metastatic and nonmetastatic thyroid tumors. Via MiXCR, TCRdb re-called the PCR reads. The sample has around 45,000 clones, around 17% seen once. Thyroid surgery took place with no prior treatment in any patient. The sequenced sample was blood. These receptors all come from a female donor with papillary thyroid cancer or a benign thyroid nodule (not recorded which). Some clones in this sample may be carry-over from other donors' samples.

The chain couples TRBV19 to TRBJ2-3, with TRBD1 matching 7 bases. The CDR3 extends over 14 amino acids. Germline CDR1 is LNHDA and CDR2 is SQIVND (reference sequence). Trimming cost V 10 bases and J 0 bases; bases outside gene matches: 7. Written as DNA, the CDR3 is TGTGCCACCGCAAAGGACAGGAGCACAGATACGCAGTATTTT. It yields the protein CATAKDRSTDTQYF.

This clone appeared a single time. The chain joins TRBV4-3 to TRBJ2-5, with TRBD1 matching over 9 bases. V lost 4 bases and J lost 9; bases outside the gene matches: 12. The CDR3 covers 15 residues. The germline gives CDR1 LGHNA, CDR2 YSLEER. The CDR3, as DNA: TGCGCCAGCAGCCTCCCCTCACAGGGGGCGAAGGCCCAGTACTTC. Translation: CASSLPSQGAKAQYF.

This clone came up many times. CDR3 residues: CASSLDGGTRDGYTF. The DNA for the CDR3 is TGTGCCAGCAGCCTCGATGGGGGGACTCGGGATGGCTACACCTTC. The genes are TRBV27 and TRBJ1-2; tentatively, D is TRBD1 (5 bases). Between the trimmed V and J ends, which lost 6 bases and 6 bases, there was a span of 20 bases. From germline, CDR1 is MNHEY and CDR2 SMNVEV (reference sequence). This CDR3 has 15 amino acids.

The chain is built from TRBV27 and TRBJ2-7; unclear D gene. The CDR3 totals 15 residues. The germline V gene encodes CDR1 MNHEY and CDR2 SMNVEV (reference sequence). Trimming left V 5 bases short and J 1 base short, with 15 bases between. The CDR3 reads CASSTSGTVSYEQYF. CDR3 in DNA: TGTGCCAGCAGTACCTCCGGTACAGTGTCCTACGAGCAGTACTTC.

In its sample, this clone was seen many times. The chain combines TRBV2 with TRBJ2-7; the D is unclear. Trimming took off 8 bases at V and 2 bases at J, with 16 bases between the two ends. This CDR3 has 14 amino acids. Germline CDR1 SNHLY, CDR2 FYNNEI. This CDR3 is CASRDRTAAYEQYF. Here the CDR3 DNA reads TGTGCCAGCCGAGATAGGACCGCCGCCTACGAGCAGTACTTC.

Comments on this clone: The junction departs from germline at one end; a sequencing error may be responsible. V usage is TRBV6-1 and J usage is TRBJ2-7, with 8 nucleotides matching TRBD2. Germline assignment: CDR1 MNHNS and CDR2 SASEGT. This CDR3 spans 13 amino acids. The CDR3: CATCTSGSYDQYF. CDR3 DNA sequence: TGTGCCACCTGTACTAGCGGATCCTACGACCAGTACTTC.

This clone was seen ten or more times. The rearrangement joins TRBV10-1 to TRBJ2-7, with D maybe TRBD1 (6 bases). Germline CDR1 and CDR2: WNHNN and SYGVQD (reference sequence). This CDR3 is 14 amino acids long. Trimming removed 2 bases from V and 2 bases from J, with 10 bases in between. DNA of the CDR3: TGCGCCAGCAGTGAGGAGGACAGAGCCTACGAGCAGTACTTC. Its translation is CASSEEDRAYEQYF.

This clone has just a few counts. V usage is TRBV6-1 and J usage is TRBJ2-1; no clear D gene. Per the germline V gene, CDR1 is MNHNS and CDR2 is SASEGT. Trimming pared 6 bases from V and 8 bases from J, leaving 11 bases between. This CDR3 region has 12 residues. The CDR3 nucleotides are TGTGCCAGCAGCCTGCGTTACTATGAGCAGTTCTTC. Protein product: CASSLRYYEQFF.

This clone was seen at least ten times. The chain recombines TRBV5-4 with TRBJ1-1, with 7 nucleotides matching TRBD1. V shed 4 bases, J shed 2 bases, and the junction held 5 bases outside the gene matches. Germline assignment: CDR1 SGHNT and CDR2 YYREEE (reference sequence). The CDR3 has 14 residues. DNA for the CDR3: TGTGCCAGCAGCGTGGGACAGAGCAACACTGAAGCTTTCTTT. This translates into CASSVGQSNTEAFF.

In its sample, this clone ranks as medium-sized (0.01 to 0.1%). The V and J genes are TRBV6-1 and TRBJ2-7; D ambiguous. The CDR3 runs 11 residues. The germline V gene encodes CDR1 MNHNS and CDR2 SASEGT. V dropped 8 bases and J dropped 3 bases, with 8 bases sitting between them. This CDR3 is CASSTSYEQYF. The CDR3 nucleotides are TGTGCCAGCTCCACAAGCTACGAGCAGTACTTC.

The chain is built from TRBV20-1 and TRBJ2-7; 9 nucleotides line up with TRBD2. With 0 bases clipped from V and 2 bases from J, the junction kept 11 bases outside the gene matches. Germline values: CDR1 DFQATT, CDR2 SNEGSKA (reference sequence). The CDR3 has 17 amino acids. CDR3 bases: TGCAGTGCTAGAGATAAACTAGCGGGTTCTATGGCCTACGAGCAGTACTTC. The encoded protein is CSARDKLAGSMAYEQYF.

This clone was seen ten or more times. V is TRBV7-7 and J is TRBJ1-3; tentative D call: TRBD1 (5 bases). Per germline, CDR1 SSHAT and CDR2 FNYEAQ (reference sequence). The V end was cut by 5 bases, the J end by 4 bases, with 15 bases between. CDR3 length equals 15 residues. The CDR3 bases are TGTGCCAGCAGCCAAGGGACTTTGGCAGGAAACACCATATATTTT. Translated, it gives CASSQGTLAGNTIYF. Supplemented by reference TRBV7-7 and TRBJ1-3, the full variable domain reads GAGVSQSPRYKVTKRGQDVTLRCDPISSHATLYWYQQALGQGPEFLTYFNYEAQPDKSGLPSDRFSAERPEGSISTLTIQRTEQRDSAMYRCASSQGTLAGNTIYFGEGSWLTVV.

The chain couples TRBV11-2 to TRBJ1-1, with a weak D call TRBD1 (5 bases). The germline V gene encodes CDR1 SGHAT and CDR2 FQNNGV. The CDR3 runs to 14 residues. Trimming cost V 5 bases and J 1 base, with 11 bases left between them. The CDR3 nucleotides are TGTGCCAGCAGCGACGGGACTCGGAACACTGAAGCTTTCTTT. Translated: CASSDGTRNTEAFF.

The table lists this clone with many counts. This sequence joins TRBV5-1 and TRBJ2-7; the match to TRBD2 covers 13 bases. J gave up 5 bases and V 8 bases, and 4 bases lay outside the gene matches. This CDR3 is 13 amino acids long. Looked up from germline, CDR1 is SGHRS and CDR2 is YFSETQ. Here the CDR3 reads CARGTSGTHEQYF. The DNA of the CDR3 is TGCGCCAGAGGGACTAGCGGGACCCACGAGCAGTACTTC.

This clone was observed a few times. The chain couples TRBV12-5 to TRBJ2-7, with D possibly TRBD1 on 6 matching bases. Trimming took 7 bases from V and 2 from J, leaving 18 bases between them. Germline V gene lookup returns CDR1 LGHNT and CDR2 FRNRAP. This CDR3 contains 15 residues. CDR3 sequence reads: CASVSQGVRPYEQYF. DNA for the CDR3: TGTGCTAGTGTTTCACAGGGAGTTAGGCCCTACGAGCAGTACTTC.

The chain employs TRBV9 and TRBJ2-6, with no clear D. The germline V and J ends were trimmed by 0 bases and 1 base, with 2 bases remaining between them. This CDR3 is built from 14 residues. CDR1 is SGDLS, CDR2 YYNGEE, per germline. The CDR3 coding sequence is TGTGCCAGCAGCGTAGCTTCTGGGGCCAACGTCCTGACTTTC. Amino acids: CASSVASGANVLTF.

Notes on this clone: This is likely a read error, given that the CDR3 carries no conserved phenylalanine or tryptophan at its end. The rearrangement joins TRBV7-8 to TRBJ2-2; D is perhaps TRBD2 (6 bases). Germline CDR1 reads SGHVS; CDR2 reads FQNEAQ. There are 16 residues in the CDR3. Between the trimmed V and J ends, which lost 2 bases and 2 bases, there was a span of 12 bases. As DNA, the CDR3 is TGTGCCAGCAGCTTACGCGGGGCCCCTAACACCGGGGAGCTGTTTCTT. This gives the protein CASSLRGAPNTGELFL.

The table lists this clone with many counts. This CDR3 is CASSKRTGGVYEQYF. DNA of the CDR3: TGTGCCAGCAGCAAACGGACAGGGGGCGTCTACGAGCAGTACTTC. The chain carries TRBV13 and TRBJ2-7; 11 nucleotides match TRBD1. CDR3 length: 15 residues. The germline V gene encodes CDR1 PRHDT and CDR2 FYEKMQ (reference sequence). The trim removed 5 bases at V and 3 bases at J, leaving 6 bases unmatched. Filled out from reference TRBV13 and TRBJ2-7, the complete variable domain reads AAGVIQSPRHLIKEKRETATLKCYPIPRHDTVYWYQQGPGQDPQFLISFYEKMQSDKGSIPDRFSAQQFSDYHSELNMSSLELGDSALYFCASSKRTGGVYEQYFGPGTRLTVT.

Worth noting for this clone: Other nucleotide sequences from this sample produce the same CDR3. The chain uses TRBV5-6 and TRBJ1-1; TRBD1 might be the D (6 bases). Germline V gene sequence: CDR1 SGHDT, CDR2 YYEEEE. V shed 4 bases and J shed 2 bases, with 15 bases lying between them. The CDR3 has 15 amino acids. CDR3 nucleotides: TGTGCCAGCAGCCCCACTGGACAGCCAAACACTGAAGCTTTCTTT. Translated: CASSPTGQPNTEAFF.

Comments on this clone: One junction end disagrees with the germline gene, perhaps due to a read error. The chain joins TRBV7-3 to TRBJ2-2; D is possibly TRBD2 (7 bases). Germline V gene sequence: CDR1 SGHTA, CDR2 FQGTGA. CDR3 size: 14 residues. This CDR3 is CANSLGGGAGELFF. In DNA form, the CDR3 reads TGTGCCAACAGCTTAGGGGGAGGGGCCGGGGAGTTGTTTTTT. Full variable domain (remainder filled in from reference TRBV7-3 and TRBJ2-2): GAGVSQTPSNKVTEKGKYVELRCDPISGHTALYWYRQSLGQGPEFLIYFQGTGAADDSGLPNDRFFAVRPEGSVSTLKIQRTERGDSAVYLCANSLGGGAGELFFGEGSRLTVL.

The chain links TRBV6-1 to TRBJ2-2; D remains unclear. The CDR3 has 15 residues. V was shortened by 0 bases and J by 4 bases, with 9 bases between the two germline ends. The germline gives CDR1 MNHNS, CDR2 SASEGT. The CDR3 DNA reads as TGTGCCAGCAGTGAAGCGCTTTTTAGCACCGGGGAGCTGTTTTTT. It translates to CASSEALFSTGELFF.

This clone was recorded many times. This CDR3 is CASSRENIQYF. CDR3 DNA: TGTGCCAGCAGCAGAGAAAACATTCAGTACTTC. V and J are TRBV28 and TRBJ2-4; D is unclear. This CDR3 has 11 residues. Germline CDR1 reads MDHEN; CDR2 reads SYDVKM. The ends were cut back, 6 bases at V and 5 bases at J, with 5 bases in the middle.

Ten or more counts support this clone. The chain combines TRBV6-5 with TRBJ1-4; D call uncertain. CDR3 length equals 17 residues. Germline V gene sequence: CDR1 MNHEY, CDR2 SVGAGI. V was trimmed by 0 bases and J by 0 bases, leaving 11 bases between them. The CDR3 nucleotides read TGTGCCAGCAGTTACTCTGCCCAAGTTGCAACTAATGAAAAACTGTTTTTT. Its translation is CASSYSAQVATNEKLFF.

About this clone: The CDR3 does not close with the conserved phenylalanine or tryptophan, likely indicating a read error. The chain joins TRBV2 to TRBJ2-2; the D gene is possibly TRBD1 (6 bases). This CDR3 is 15 amino acids long. V shed 5 bases and J shed 4 bases, with 14 bases lying between them. Looked up from germline, CDR1 is SNHLY and CDR2 is FYNNEI. CDR3 sequence: CASSPDRWCTGELFI. CDR3 coding DNA: TGTGCCAGCAGTCCCGACAGGTGGTGCACCGGGGAGCTGTTTATT.

This clone showed up just a few times. The chain carries TRBV27 and TRBJ2-1; D may be TRBD2 (6 bases). V was shortened by 4 bases and J by 5 bases, with 18 bases between the two germline ends. This CDR3 region has 16 residues. CDR1 MNHEY and CDR2 SMNVEV come from the germline V gene (reference sequence). This CDR3 is CASSSLAVSSHNEQFF. In DNA form, the CDR3 reads TGTGCCAGCAGTTCTTTAGCGGTTTCGAGCCACAATGAGCAGTTCTTC.

This clone is medium-sized (0.01 to 0.1%) within its sample. The chain joins TRBV6-1 to TRBJ2-7, with 11 bases fitting TRBD2. Trimming took 0 bases from V and 3 from J; bases not matched to a gene: 4. The germline CDR1 and CDR2 sequences are MNHNS and SASEGT. The CDR3 contains 16 residues. The CDR3 sequence: CASSEALAGGFYEQYF. The CDR3 coding sequence is TGTGCCAGCAGTGAAGCGCTAGCGGGGGGTTTCTACGAGCAGTACTTC.